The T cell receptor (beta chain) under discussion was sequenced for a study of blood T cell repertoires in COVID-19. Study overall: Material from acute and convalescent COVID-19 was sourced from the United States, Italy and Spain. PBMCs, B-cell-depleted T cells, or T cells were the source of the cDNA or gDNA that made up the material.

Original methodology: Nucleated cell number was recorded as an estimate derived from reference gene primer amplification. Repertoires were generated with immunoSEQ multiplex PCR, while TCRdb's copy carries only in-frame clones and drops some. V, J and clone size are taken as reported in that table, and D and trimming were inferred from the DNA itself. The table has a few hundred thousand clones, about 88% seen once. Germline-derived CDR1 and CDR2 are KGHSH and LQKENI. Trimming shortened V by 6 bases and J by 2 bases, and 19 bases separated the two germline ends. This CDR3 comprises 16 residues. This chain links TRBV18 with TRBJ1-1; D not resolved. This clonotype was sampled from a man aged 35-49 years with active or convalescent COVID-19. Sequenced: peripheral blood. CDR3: CASSPSITGVNTEAFF. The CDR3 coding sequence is TGTGCCAGCTCTCCATCTATAACCGGGGTCAACACTGAAGCTTTCTTT.